This passage covers 16 T cell receptor beta chains from one sample sequenced in a study of spatial heterogeneity in lung cancer (dated by TCRdb to the late 2010s). The time point label on this specimen signifies: blood at routine non-recurrence follow-up after resection. Libraries were made using 5' RACE. Sequencing was performed on a NextSeq 500. TCRdb's own reprocessing of the public reads used fastp at Q25 and MiXCR and kept productive beta chains. Rows with one shared CDR3 protein collapse into an entry with the most common genes and DNA. In this sample the table shows hundreds of distinct CDR3 sequences, 25% to 35% of which occur a single time. 26% of the sample is taken by the ten largest. The source was PBMCs, collected at follow-up. The receptors were gathered from a male donor with early-stage non-small cell lung cancer.

Regarding this clonotype: This beta chain turned up in a library designed for alpha chains; as an off-target read, its abundance says little. V and J are TRBV5-6 and TRBJ2-5; D remains ambiguous. The germline V gene encodes CDR1 SGHDT and CDR2 YYEEEE. The CDR3 consists of 11 residues. Trimming removed 1 base at V and 4 bases at J, with 2 bases between. For the CDR3, the DNA is TGTGCCAGCAGCTTGTTAGAGACCCAGTACTTC. It yields the protein CASSLLETQYF.

Notes on this clonotype: This beta chain appears as a stray read in a library generated for alpha chains; its size is not informative. The rearrangement joins TRBV6-2 or TRBV6-3 to TRBJ1-5; D ambiguous. Germline V CDR1 and CDR2: MNHEY, SVGEGT. This CDR3 contains 17 residues. The V and J ends lost 1 base and 4 bases respectively, with 17 bases between them. The CDR3 DNA is TGTGCCAGCAGTTACTATCTCCCCAGGAGGGATAATCAGCCCCAGCATTTT. Translation: CASSYYLPRRDNQPQHF.

As regards this clonotype: With the library built for alpha chains, this beta chain is off target and its frequency is not meaningful. This chain uses TRBV3-1 with TRBJ2-3; D gene uncertain. V dropped 2 bases and J dropped 2 bases, with 8 bases sitting between them. The germline V gene has CDR1 LGHDT and CDR2 YNNKEL (reference sequence). This CDR3 region has 14 residues. CDR3 region: CASSQRDHTDTQYF. The CDR3, as DNA: TGTGCCAGCAGCCAAAGAGACCACACAGATACGCAGTATTTT.

Comment on this clonotype: The library was built for alpha chains, so this beta chain is an off-target read and its size means little. The chain is built from TRBV27 and TRBJ2-7; D might be TRBD2 (6 bases). The germline V and J ends were trimmed by 0 bases and 4 bases, with 10 bases remaining between them. This CDR3 spans 14 amino acids. The germline CDR1 and CDR2 sequences are MNHEY and SMNVEV (reference sequence). The CDR3 region has the DNA TGTGCCAGCAGTTTATCGGGACTGCAATACGAGCAGTACTTC. Protein product: CASSLSGLQYEQYF.

Worth noting for this clonotype: Since the library was made to target alpha chains, this beta chain is a stray read and its abundance is not meaningful. The J gene is TRBJ2-1, the V gene TRBV20-1; 7 bases are shared with TRBD1. The CDR3 contains 14 residues. V dropped 6 bases and J dropped 3; count of bases not matched to a gene: 8. Looked up from germline, CDR1 is DFQATT and CDR2 is SNEGSKA (reference sequence). Here the CDR3 DNA reads TGCAGTGCACCCCGGGACAGAAACTACAATGAGCAGTTCTTC. Translating it yields CSAPRDRNYNEQFF.

About this clonotype: This beta chain is a stray read from a library made for alpha chains; its abundance is not meaningful. The chain joins TRBV6-5 to TRBJ2-5; D is possibly TRBD1 (5 bases). The germline V gene has CDR1 MNHEY and CDR2 SVGAGI. The CDR3 has 13 residues. V lost 5 bases, J lost 6 bases, and 13 bases lay in between. The CDR3 is CASSPDSIKTQYF. The CDR3 bases are TGTGCCAGCAGTCCAGACAGTATAAAGACCCAGTACTTC.

As regards this clonotype: The size of this beta chain means little, since it is a stray read in a library made for alpha chains. The rearrangement links TRBV7-9 to TRBJ1-6; D remains ambiguous. The ends were cut back, 3 bases at V and 10 bases at J, with 13 bases in the middle. The CDR3 consists of 14 residues. CDR1 SEHNR and CDR2 FQNEAQ come from the germline V gene (reference sequence). The CDR3 region is CASSLNGVVSPLHF. The CDR3 bases are TGTGCCAGCAGCTTGAACGGAGTAGTGTCACCCCTCCACTTT. Looking up the rest from reference TRBV7-9 and TRBJ1-6 gives the full variable domain: DTGVSQNPRHKITKRGQNVTFRCDPISEHNRLYWYRQTLGQGPEFLTYFQNEAQLEKSRLLSDRFSAERPKGSFSTLEIQRTEQGDSAMYLCASSLNGVVSPLHFGNGTRLTVT.

On this clonotype itself: A library prepared for alpha chains yielded this beta chain as an off-target read; its size is of little meaning. The chain couples TRBV5-6 to TRBJ2-3; 15 bases match TRBD2. Germline CDR1 SGHDT, CDR2 YYEEEE. The CDR3 consists of 19 residues. V trimming: 0 bases; J trimming: 3 bases; junction bases outside the gene matches: 8. The CDR3 loop reads CASSLGTSGGAWMTDTQYF. In DNA, the CDR3 is TGTGCCAGCAGCTTGGGGACTAGCGGGGGGGCCTGGATGACAGATACGCAGTATTTT. Complete variable domain (other parts from reference TRBV5-6 and TRBJ2-3): DAGVTQSPTHLIKTRGQQVTLRCSPKSGHDTVSWYQQALGQGPQFIFQYYEEEERQRGNFPDRFSGHQFPNYSSELNVNALLLGDSALYLCASSLGTSGGAWMTDTQYFGPGTRLTVL.

By share, this clonotype ranks as hyperexpanded. This beta chain slipped into a library made for alpha chains as a stray read, so its size is not meaningful. The CDR3 sequence is CASSSPGAWQPQHF. The CDR3 DNA is TGTGCCAGCAGTTCCCCAGGGGCGTGGCAGCCCCAGCATTTT. The chain recombines TRBV28 with TRBJ1-5; tentative D call: TRBD1 (6 bases). There are 14 residues in the CDR3. The germline V gene has CDR1 MDHEN and CDR2 SYDVKM. Trimming removed 4 bases at V and 7 bases at J, with 14 bases between.

In the case of this clonotype: For a library built for alpha chains, this beta chain is a stray read; little rests on its size. V gene TRBV7-9 combines with J gene TRBJ2-7; 9 nucleotides line up with TRBD1. Germline trimming cut 4 bases from V and 4 bases from J; bases unmatched to any gene: 5. Germline V gives CDR1 SEHNR, CDR2 FQNEAQ (reference sequence). The CDR3 is made up of 14 amino acids. The CDR3 sequence: CASSYSDRGYEQYF. CDR3 in DNA: TGTGCCAGCAGCTACTCGGACAGGGGTTACGAGCAGTACTTC.

On this clonotype itself: For a library built for alpha chains, this beta chain is a stray read; little rests on its size. V gene TRBV5-1 combines with J gene TRBJ2-7, with D possibly being TRBD2 (6 bases). The V gene lost 2 bases and the J gene lost 7 bases, with 19 bases spanning the gap. CDR1 SGHRS and CDR2 YFSETQ come from the germline V gene. The CDR3 has 15 residues. In DNA, the CDR3 is TGCGCCAGCAGCTTTGGGACTGCTGTAAGAGGAGAGCAGTACTTC. This translates into CASSFGTAVRGEQYF.

Concerning this clonotype itself: This beta chain appears as a stray read in a library generated for alpha chains; its size is not informative. This chain uses TRBV11-2 with TRBJ2-5; D is unclear. V was clipped by 5 bases and J by 3 bases, with 13 bases between them. Germline-derived CDR1 and CDR2 are SGHAT and FQNNGV. CDR3 length: 14 residues. The CDR3 region has the DNA TGTGCCAGCAGCCCCTGGACGGACGAAGAGACCCAGTACTTC. The encoded protein is CASSPWTDEETQYF.

A remark on this clonotype: This beta chain slipped into a library made for alpha chains as a stray read, so its size is not meaningful. The chain couples TRBV12-3 or TRBV12-4 to TRBJ2-3; TRBD2 agrees at 11 bases. With V trimmed by 6 bases and J by 5 bases, 7 bases remained unmatched. This CDR3 comprises 15 residues. This CDR3 reads CASSALAGGVDTQYF. CDR3 nucleotides: TGTGCCAGCAGCGCCCTAGCGGGGGGTGTAGATACGCAGTATTTT.

This clonotype was counted between two and nine times. Found in a library prepared for alpha chains, this beta chain is an off-target read, and its abundance has little meaning. V is TRBV18 and J is TRBJ1-2, with 8 positions matching TRBD1. This CDR3 has 13 residues. The V and J ends lost 6 bases and 6 bases, in that order; junction bases with no gene match: 6. From germline, CDR1 is KGHSH and CDR2 LQKENI. The CDR3 here is CASSSDRVDGYTF. The DNA for the CDR3 is TGTGCCAGCTCTTCGGACAGGGTAGATGGCTACACCTTC.

A remark on this clonotype: The library was built for alpha chains, so this beta chain is an off-target read and its size means little. The chain uses TRBV5-1 and TRBJ2-1; 8 bases match TRBD2. The germline V gene has CDR1 SGHRS and CDR2 YFSETQ. The J segment lost 0 bases and the V segment lost 0 bases, leaving 8 bases of the junction unmatched. The CDR3 length is 18 residues. The CDR3 sequence: CASSLVYLAGSSYNEQFF. Here the CDR3 DNA reads TGCGCCAGCAGCTTGGTTTATTTAGCGGGGAGCTCCTACAATGAGCAGTTCTTC.

A word on this clonotype: This beta chain was picked up by a library intended for alpha chains and is off target, so its count carries little meaning. The chain has TRBV6-2 or TRBV6-3 and TRBJ2-3; D not certain. Trimming left V 5 bases short and J 8 bases short, with 11 bases between. The length of the CDR3 is 12 residues. In germline, CDR1 is MNHEY, CDR2 SVGEGT. The CDR3 bases are TGTGCCAGCAGTCCTAATTTCGGTACGCAGTATTTT. This sequence encodes CASSPNFGTQYF.